These T cell receptor beta chains were read from a single sample in a study of shared clonotypes between healthy human individuals. Using immunoSEQ multiplex PCR, the repertoire was profiled, and TCRdb retains in-frame clones only, with some absent. The data hold hundreds of thousands of clones, with around 96% observed a single time. The sequenced sample consisted of naive CD8+ T cells sorted from blood. The receptors come from a woman in her twenties or thirties in good health. Both conserved end residues are part of each CDR3. Fields, in order: CDR3 DNA, CDR3 protein, J gene, V gene, D gene. A D gene is named only where the DNA matches it firmly.

TGTGCCAGCGAAGGGCCCTCCTACGAGCAGTACTTC | CASEGPSYEQYF | TRBJ2-7 | TRBV2 | NA
TGTGCCAGCAGCCTTCAGCAGGGGTACACTGAAGCTTTCTTT | CASSLQQGYTEAFF | TRBJ1-1 | TRBV27 | NA
TGTGCCAGCAGCTTAGGGACAGGGGACACTGAAGCTTTCTTT | CASSLGTGDTEAFF | TRBJ1-1 | TRBV7-9 | TRBD1
TGTGCCAGCAGCTTGGAAACCGGAGAGACCCAGTACTTC | CASSLETGETQYF | TRBJ2-5 | TRBV5-4 | NA
TGTGCCACCAGCAGTGGACAGCACAACGTCCTGACTTTC | CATSSGQHNVLTF | TRBJ2-6 | TRBV15 | NA
TGTGCCAGCAGTTACCGAGGTTCCTACGAGCAGTACTTC | CASSYRGSYEQYF | TRBJ2-7 | TRBV6-5 | NA
TGTGCCAGCGGGACAGGTGGAGAGACCCAGTACTTC | CASGTGGETQYF | TRBJ2-5 | TRBV6-5 | TRBD1
TGTGCCAGCAGCTTAGAGCTAGCGGGAGAGTACCAAGAGACCCAGTACTTC | CASSLELAGEYQETQYF | TRBJ2-5 | TRBV11-2 | TRBD2
TGCGCCAGCAGCTTGGTGCCGGGACAGGAAACCTACGAGCAGTACTTC | CASSLVPGQETYEQYF | TRBJ2-7 | TRBV5-1 | TRBD1
TGTGCCAGCTCATTACCGGGACAGGGAGAGACCCAGTACTTC | CASSLPGQGETQYF | TRBJ2-5 | TRBV18 | TRBD1
TGTGCCAGCAGTGACTCGGCTAGCGGATACAATGAGCAGTTCTTC | CASSDSASGYNEQFF | TRBJ2-1 | TRBV6-4 | TRBD2
TGCAGTGCAACCTACACCGGGGAGCTGTTTTTT | CSATYTGELFF | TRBJ2-2 | TRBV20-1 | NA
TGTGCCAGTAAGGGCCATTATAGCAATCAGCCCCAGCATTTT | CASKGHYSNQPQHF | TRBJ1-5 | TRBV19 | NA
TGTGCCAGCAGCGGATCGGGGAGACAGAGCTTCTTTAACACCGGGGAGCTGTTTTTT | CASSGSGRQSFFNTGELFF | TRBJ2-2 | TRBV9 | NA